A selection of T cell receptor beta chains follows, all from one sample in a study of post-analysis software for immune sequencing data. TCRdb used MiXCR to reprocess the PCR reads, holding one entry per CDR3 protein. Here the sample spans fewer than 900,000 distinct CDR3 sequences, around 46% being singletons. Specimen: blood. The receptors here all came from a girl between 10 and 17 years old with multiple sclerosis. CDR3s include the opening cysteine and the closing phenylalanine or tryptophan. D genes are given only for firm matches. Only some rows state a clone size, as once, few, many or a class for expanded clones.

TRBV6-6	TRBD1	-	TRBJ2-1	TGTGCCAGCAGTCCCGGGGACAGGGGAGATGAGCAGTTCTTC	CASSPGDRGDEQFF
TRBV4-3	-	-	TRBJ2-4	TGCGCCAGCAGCCAAGACCGATTGGGGACCAAAAACATTCAGTACTTC	CASSQDRLGTKNIQYF
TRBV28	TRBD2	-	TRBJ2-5	TGTGCCACCTCCCTAGCGGGTTTTCAAGAGACCCAGTACTTC	CATSLAGFQETQYF
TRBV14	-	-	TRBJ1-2	TGTGCCAGCAGCCGGCTGGGAAACTATGGCTACACCTTC	CASSRLGNYGYTF
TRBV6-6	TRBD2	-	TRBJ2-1	TGTGCCAGCAGTTACTCGGGGAGGGAGGGCTCCAATGAGCAGTTCTTC	CASSYSGREGSNEQFF
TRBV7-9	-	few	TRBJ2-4	TGTGCCAGCAGCTTAGTGGTTCTAGGGGCCAAAAACATTCAGTACTTC	CASSLVVLGAKNIQYF
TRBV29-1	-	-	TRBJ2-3	TGCAGCGCCGATCGCAGGTGGGGGGATACGCAGTATTTT	CSADRRWGDTQYF
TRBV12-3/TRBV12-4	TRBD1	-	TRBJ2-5	TGTGCCAGCAGTCCTCGACAGGGGGCCTCTCGAACCCAGTACTTC	CASSPRQGASRTQYF
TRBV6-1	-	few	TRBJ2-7	TGTGCCAGCAGTGAATCATGGGGGAGGCCTAACTACGAGCAGTACTTC	CASSESWGRPNYEQYF
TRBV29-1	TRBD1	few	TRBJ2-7	TGCAGCGTCTCCGGGACAGGGGGCGACGAGCAGTACTTC	CSVSGTGGDEQYF
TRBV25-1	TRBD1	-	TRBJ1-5	TGTGCCAGCAGTGGGGCAGGGGGAAGTCAGCCCCAGCATTTT	CASSGAGGSQPQHF
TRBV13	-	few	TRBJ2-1	TGTGCCAGCAGCCCGGACGTACTGGCAAATGAGCAGTTCTTC	CASSPDVLANEQFF
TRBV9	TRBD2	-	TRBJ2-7	TGTGCCAGCAGCTTTAGCGGGAGTCGTCAGGACGAGCAGTACTTC	CASSFSGSRQDEQYF
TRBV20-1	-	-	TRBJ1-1	TGCAGTGCCATTCGGGACGGAAACACTGAAGCTTTCTTT	CSAIRDGNTEAFF
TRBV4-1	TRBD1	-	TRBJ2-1	TGCGCCAGCAGCCTAATTGGGACAGGGGACTACAATGAGCAGTTCTTC	CASSLIGTGDYNEQFF
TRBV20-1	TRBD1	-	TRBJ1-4	TGCAGTGCTAGAGTGGGGACAGCGACTAATGAAAAACTGTTTTTT	CSARVGTATNEKLFF
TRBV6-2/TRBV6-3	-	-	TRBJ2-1	TGTGCCAGCAGTGTCCTCCGTAATGAGCAGTTCTTC	CASSVLRNEQFF
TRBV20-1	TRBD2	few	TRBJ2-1	TGCAGTGCTAGAGTTTTGGGGACTAGCGGTTTTGGGGAGCAGTTCTTC	CSARVLGTSGFGEQFF
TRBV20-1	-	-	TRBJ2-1	TGCAGTGCTAGATTTTTTGCTGAGCAGTTCTTC	CSARFFAEQFF
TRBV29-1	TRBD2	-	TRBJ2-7	TGCAGCGTTGAAGCTCTCCGGGAGGGGCATGGGGCCTACGAGCAGTACTTC	CSVEALREGHGAYEQYF
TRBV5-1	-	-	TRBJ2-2	TGCGCCAGCAGCGAGAACACCGGGGAGCTGTTTTTT	CASSENTGELFF
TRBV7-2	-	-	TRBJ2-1	TGTGCCAGCAGCACCGGACCAATCGCGTACAATGAGCAGTTCTTC	CASSTGPIAYNEQFF
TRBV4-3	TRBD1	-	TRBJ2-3	TGCGCCAGCAGCCAAGGTTCGGCAGGGGGCGGTTTAGATACGCAGTATTTT	CASSQGSAGGGLDTQYF
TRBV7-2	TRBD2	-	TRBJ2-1	TGTGCCAGCAGCCTAGGCGGGAGGATGGGACACAATGAGCAGTTCTTC	CASSLGGRMGHNEQFF
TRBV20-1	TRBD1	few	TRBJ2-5	TGCAGTGCTAGCTTGGACAGGGCGTACCAAGAGACCCAGTACTTC	CSASLDRAYQETQYF
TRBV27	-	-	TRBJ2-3	TGTGCCAGCAGTTTATCGTCCCCGCTCGTCAGGTTGGAGGATACGCAGTATTTT	CASSLSSPLVRLEDTQYF
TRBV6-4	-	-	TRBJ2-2	TGTGCCAGCAGTGCCACATCGAACACCGGGGAGCTGTTTTTT	CASSATSNTGELFF
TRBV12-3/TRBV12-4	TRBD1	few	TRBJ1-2	TGTGCCAGCTGGGACAGAAACCTCTATGGCTACACCTTC	CASWDRNLYGYTF
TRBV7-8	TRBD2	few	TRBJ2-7	TGTGCCAGCAGCTTACGTCTCGCTAGCGGGAGGGCTTACGAGCAGTACTTC	CASSLRLASGRAYEQYF
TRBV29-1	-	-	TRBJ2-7	TGCAGCGCTAAGGGGCAGGGAGCCCTTGAGCAGTACTTC	CSAKGQGALEQYF
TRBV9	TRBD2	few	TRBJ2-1	TGTGCCAGCAGCGTTATGCTAGCGGCCAATGAGCAGTTCTTC	CASSVMLAANEQFF
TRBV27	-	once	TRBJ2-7	TGTGCCAGCAGTTTATACAAGGGGGGGAACGAGCAGTACTTC	CASSLYKGGNEQYF
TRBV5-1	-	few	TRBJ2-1	TGCGCCAGCAGCCCGCGGGTCAACTCCTACAATGAGCAGTTCTTC	CASSPRVNSYNEQFF
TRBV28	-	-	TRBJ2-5	TGTGCCAGCACCCCTGGTTGGGGAGAGACCCAGTACTTC	CASTPGWGETQYF
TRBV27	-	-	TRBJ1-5	TGTGCCAGCAGTTTGTCGTGGGCCTTGGGTCAGCCCCAGCATTTT	CASSLSWALGQPQHF
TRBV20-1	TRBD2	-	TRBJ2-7	TGCAGTGCTAGAGGATCTAGCGGGAGAGCAAACCCCTACGAGCAGTACTTC	CSARGSSGRANPYEQYF
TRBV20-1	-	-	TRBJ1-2	TGCAGTGCTGAGGACAGCCTCTATGGCTACACCTTC	CSAEDSLYGYTF
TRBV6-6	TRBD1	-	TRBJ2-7	TGTGCCAGCAGAACAGGACAGGACTTCTCCTACGAGCAGTACTTC	CASRTGQDFSYEQYF
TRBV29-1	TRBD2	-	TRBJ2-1	TGCAGCGTCATCCCGGGACTAGCGGCTAATGAGCAGTTCTTC	CSVIPGLAANEQFF